The source of this T cell receptor (beta chain) is a study of T cells in Graves' hyperthyroidism and ophthalmopathy. In the study overall: Peripheral blood was drawn at first diagnosis, prior to all treatment.

The CDR3 totals 15 residues. The ends were cut back, 4 bases at V and 0 bases at J, with 11 bases in the middle. CDR1 is SGHRS, CDR2 YFSETQ, per germline. This clonotype came up many times. These patients, aged 18 to 65, had recently diagnosed hyperthyroidism lasting under 2 months. RNA transcripts provided the source from which TCR beta CDR3 regions were amplified. During a first-round RT-PCR of the TCR CDR3, the HTBI primer set was used. Via MiXCR, TCRdb re-called the multiplex PCR reads, giving one row per CDR3 protein. This sample has 250,000 or so distinct CDR3 sequences, with roughly 14% found just once.

This TCR was sampled from a woman in her 40s with Graves' hyperthyroidism that later progressed to Graves' ophthalmopathy. Sequencing used blood. The chain joins TRBV5-1 to TRBJ2-1; D might be TRBD2 (5 bases). Here the CDR3 DNA reads TGCGCCAGCAGCGCCGGGATTTCCTCCTACAATGAGCAGTTCTTC. Encoded protein: CASSAGISSYNEQFF.